The 21 T cell receptor beta chains reported below all come from one sample, sequenced in a study of spatial heterogeneity in lung cancer. The study's findings and limits: Counts of expanded intratumoral alpha and beta TCRs tracked tumor mutation counts.

The sample's time point: sample taken at primary tumor resection. TCRdb processed the 5' RACE reads anew with MiXCR; each CDR3 protein has one entry. Of some 990 distinct CDR3 sequences listed, roughly 33% are singletons. Antigens for these TCRs are unknown. Specimen: lung tumor tissue, collected at surgery. The origin of the receptors is a male donor with early-stage non-small cell lung cancer.

This clonotype was detected only a few times. The genes are TRBV2 and TRBJ1-1; TRBD1 might be the D (6 bases). Germline lookup yields CDR1 SNHLY and CDR2 FYNNEI. The CDR3 has 14 residues. V was clipped by 9 bases and J by 1 base, with 15 bases between them. The CDR3 bases are TGTGCCAGTAAGACAGGTGGTTGGAACACTGAAGCTTTCTTT. Translated: CASKTGGWNTEAFF. The variable domain in full, completed from reference TRBV2 and TRBJ1-1, reads EPEVTQTPSHQVTQMGQEVILRCVPISNHLYFYWYRQILGQKVEFLVSFYNNEISEKSEIFDDQFSVERPDGSNFTLKIRSTKLEDSAMYFCASKTGGWNTEAFFGQGTRLTVV.

This chain connects TRBV7-9 to TRBJ2-2; 9 bases agree with TRBD1. The CDR3 extends over 16 amino acids. Germline V lookup: CDR1 SEHNR, CDR2 FQNEAQ (reference sequence). With V trimmed by 5 bases and J by 5 bases, 9 bases remained unmatched. The CDR3: CASSPPGQGGTGELFF. The CDR3 DNA sequence: TGTGCCAGCAGCCCGCCGGGACAGGGAGGTACCGGGGAGCTGTTTTTT.

The chain links TRBV2 to TRBJ2-2, with D unresolved. The CDR3 extends over 13 amino acids. Per germline, CDR1 SNHLY and CDR2 FYNNEI. Trimming shortened V by 4 bases and J by 8 bases, and 11 bases separated the two germline ends. The CDR3 spells CASSVLGTGELFF. CDR3 DNA sequence: TGTGCCAGCAGTGTTTTGGGTACTGGGGAGCTGTTTTTT.

This clonotype is large (0.1 to 1%) by share. The chain combines TRBV9 with TRBJ2-3; TRBD1 agrees at 10 bases. The germline CDR1 and CDR2 sequences are SGDLS and YYNGEE. CDR3 size: 19 residues. With V trimmed by 2 bases and J by 1 base, 13 bases remained unmatched. CDR3 nucleotides: TGTGCCAGCAGCGTCACCGGGACAGGGGTTCGACTCGGCACAGATACGCAGTATTTT. It specifies CASSVTGTGVRLGTDTQYF.

The chain joins TRBV29-1 to TRBJ2-5; D gene uncertain. The CDR3 runs to 12 residues. The V gene lost 7 bases and the J gene lost 0 bases, with 9 bases spanning the gap. The V gene's germline CDR1 is SQVTM and CDR2 ANQGSEA. CDR3 protein: CSADANQETQYF. The CDR3 DNA sequence: TGCAGCGCGGACGCTAACCAAGAGACCCAGTACTTC.

This clonotype is labeled large. The rearrangement uses TRBV7-8 and TRBJ2-7, with 9 bases lining up with TRBD2. V dropped 1 base and J dropped 5; count of bases not matched to a gene: 9. CDR1 and CDR2 from the germline V gene are SGHVS and FQNEAQ. This CDR3 comprises 16 residues. CDR3 nucleotides: TGTGCCAGCAGCTTAGATTGGAATAGCGGGAGCAACGAGCAGTACTTC. Translated: CASSLDWNSGSNEQYF.

V and J are TRBV7-2 and TRBJ2-5; no reliable D call. V lost 2 bases, J lost 3 bases, and 7 bases lay in between. The CDR3 contains 13 residues. The germline V gene encodes CDR1 SGHTA and CDR2 FQGNSA. CDR3 sequence (DNA): TGTGCCAGCAGCTTAATAGCAGAAGAGACCCAGTACTTC. Protein product: CASSLIAEETQYF.

This clonotype qualifies as large (0.1 to 1%). The J gene is TRBJ2-7, the V gene TRBV6-5; 7 nucleotides align to TRBD1. Germline-derived CDR1 and CDR2 are MNHEY and SVGAGI. CDR3 length: 15 residues. V gave up 6 bases and J gave up 2 bases; unmatched junction bases: 10. The DNA of the CDR3 is TGTGCCAGCAGCTACGGTGGGGACAGCACCTACGAGCAGTACTTC. Protein product: CASSYGGDSTYEQYF.

This clonotype qualifies as medium-sized. The chain is built from TRBV20-1 and TRBJ2-7; 8 bases are shared with TRBD2. V was clipped by 4 bases and J by 0 bases; unmatched bases: 8. Looked up from germline, CDR1 is DFQATT and CDR2 is SNEGSKA (reference sequence). The CDR3 has 15 residues. This CDR3 reads CSATVQRGTSYEQYF. CDR3 DNA: TGCAGTGCTACGGTCCAGCGGGGGACCTCCTACGAGCAGTACTTC.

This clonotype is labeled as large. The chain has TRBV3-1 and TRBJ2-7, with D perhaps matching TRBD2 (6 bases). V lost 4 bases and J 7 bases, leaving 20 bases between the germline ends. The CDR3 has 15 amino acids. Germline CDR1 is LGHDT and CDR2 is YNNKEL (reference sequence). The CDR3 loop reads CASSPRGREYREQYF. Here the CDR3 DNA reads TGTGCCAGCAGCCCCCGGGGTCGGGAGTATCGGGAGCAGTACTTC.

The chain employs TRBV30 and TRBJ2-1; the match to TRBD2 covers 8 bases. The V and J ends lost 0 bases and 7 bases, in that order; junction bases with no gene match: 11. Germline CDR1 GTSNPN, CDR2 SVGIG (reference sequence). The CDR3 sequence is 16 residues long. The CDR3 loop is CAWSVRRGGRTNEQFF. The CDR3 nucleotides read TGTGCCTGGAGTGTACGGCGTGGCGGGAGGACGAATGAGCAGTTCTTC.

This clonotype is large (0.1 to 1%) in the sample. The chain couples TRBV24-1 to TRBJ2-1; 11 positions match TRBD2. V dropped 5 bases and J dropped 7; count of bases not matched to a gene: 3. Germline assignment: CDR1 KGHDR and CDR2 SFDVKD. The CDR3 sequence is 14 residues long. DNA of the CDR3: TGTGCCACCAGTGGACTAGCGGGGAGGAATGAGCAGTTCTTC. Its translation: CATSGLAGRNEQFF.

This clonotype came up once. This chain connects TRBV6-5 to TRBJ2-1; 10 bases map to TRBD2. This CDR3 has 14 residues. Trimming took 4 bases from V and 8 from J; bases not matched to a gene: 5. Germline loops: CDR1 MNHEY, CDR2 SVGAGI. As DNA, the CDR3 is TGTGCCAGCAGTTCGCCTAGCGGGAGCGATGAGCAGTTCTTC. This gives the protein CASSSPSGSDEQFF.

The J gene is TRBJ2-5, the V gene TRBV29-1, with D possibly matching TRBD2 (6 bases). V lost 1 base and J lost 4, with 10 bases in between. Germline V gene sequence: CDR1 SQVTM, CDR2 ANQGSEA. The CDR3 is made up of 13 amino acids. CDR3 amino acids: CSVEGGLPETQYF. CDR3 nucleotide sequence: TGCAGCGTTGAAGGGGGACTTCCAGAGACCCAGTACTTC.

The V call is TRBV7-2, the J call TRBJ2-1; D gene ambiguous. The length of the CDR3 is 15 residues. CDR1 and CDR2 (germline): SGHTA, FQGNSA. The V end lost 3 bases, the J end lost 0 bases, and 9 bases lay between the germline ends. This CDR3 reads CASSFGSGSYNEQFF. In DNA form, the CDR3 reads TGTGCCAGCAGCTTCGGCTCCGGCTCCTACAATGAGCAGTTCTTC.

This clonotype is categorized as medium-sized. The chain combines TRBV6-5 with TRBJ1-5; D is possibly TRBD1 (6 bases). Trimming removed 2 bases from V and 7 bases from J, with 9 bases in between. The CDR3 is made up of 13 amino acids. Germline V gives CDR1 MNHEY, CDR2 SVGAGI. The CDR3 nucleotides are TGTGCCAGCAGTTACACAACAGGGCAGCCCCAGCATTTT. It specifies CASSYTTGQPQHF.

This clonotype was found a few times. The rearrangement joins TRBV7-2 to TRBJ2-7; 11 nucleotides agree with TRBD2. From germline, CDR1 is SGHTA and CDR2 FQGNSA. Losses at the gene ends were 6 bases for V and 0 bases for J; bases not matched to a gene: 4. The CDR3 has 15 residues. The CDR3 is CASREGLAVSYEQYF. Written as DNA, the CDR3 is TGTGCCAGCAGAGAGGGACTAGCGGTCTCCTACGAGCAGTACTTC.

This clonotype is large (0.1 to 1%) in the sample. The chain has TRBV11-2 and TRBJ2-7, with 11 bases lining up with TRBD2. CDR3 length: 18 amino acids. Germline CDR1 reads SGHAT; CDR2 reads FQNNGV. With V trimmed by 3 bases and J by 7 bases, 17 bases remained unmatched. The CDR3 DNA is TGTGCCAGCAGCTTTTTCCCTCGTACTAGCGGGAGTGGTAGGGAGCAGTACTTC. Protein product: CASSFFPRTSGSGREQYF.

Sample share makes this clonotype medium-sized. This CDR3 is CASRQGTGELFF. The CDR3 DNA reads as TGTGCCAGCAGGCAAGGGACCGGGGAGCTGTTTTTT. The V call is TRBV12-3 or TRBV12-4, the J call TRBJ2-2, with no clear D. The CDR3 is made up of 12 amino acids. Between the trimmed V and J ends, which lost 6 bases and 5 bases, there was a span of 7 bases.

The chain carries TRBV2 and TRBJ2-1, with a possible D match to TRBD1 (5 bases). CDR1 is SNHLY, CDR2 FYNNEI, per germline. The germline V and J ends were trimmed by 8 bases and 5 bases, with 13 bases remaining between them. The CDR3 has 13 residues. CDR3 sequence reads: CASSLGPDNEQFF. CDR3 nucleotides: TGTGCCAGCTCCCTGGGGCCTGACAATGAGCAGTTCTTC.

This clonotype is labeled large (0.1 to 1%). This rearrangement joins TRBV9 to TRBJ1-5, with D possibly TRBD1 on 5 matching bases. The V end lost 2 bases, the J end lost 0 bases, and 9 bases lay between the germline ends. Germline V CDR1 and CDR2: SGDLS, YYNGEE. There are 15 residues in the CDR3. This CDR3 reads CASSVTGASNQPQHF. The CDR3 nucleotides are TGTGCCAGCAGCGTTACAGGAGCTAGCAATCAGCCCCAGCATTTT.